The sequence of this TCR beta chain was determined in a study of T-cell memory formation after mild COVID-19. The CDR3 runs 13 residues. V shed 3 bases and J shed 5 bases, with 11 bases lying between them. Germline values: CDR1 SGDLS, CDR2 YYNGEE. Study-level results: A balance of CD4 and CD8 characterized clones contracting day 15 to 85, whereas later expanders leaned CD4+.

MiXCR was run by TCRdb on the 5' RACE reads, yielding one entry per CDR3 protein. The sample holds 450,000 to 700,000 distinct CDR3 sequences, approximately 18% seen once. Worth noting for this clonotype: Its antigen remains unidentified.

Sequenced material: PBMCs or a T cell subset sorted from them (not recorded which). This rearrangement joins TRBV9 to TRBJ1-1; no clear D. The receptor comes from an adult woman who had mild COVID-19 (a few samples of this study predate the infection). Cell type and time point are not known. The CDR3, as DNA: TGTGCCAGCAGCGGGATACGAACAACTGAAGCTTTCTTT. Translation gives CASSGIRTTEAFF.